The source of this TCR beta chain is a study of cytomegalovirus exposure and HLA in healthy donors. Findings and caveats of the study: In terms of immune exposure information, only CMV serostatus was available. On later analysis, the bulk of CMV-associated TCR beta chains appeared to be HLA-restricted.

On this clone: Its antigen remains unidentified.

Researchers ran the PCR with 60 Vbeta and 13 Jbeta primers. Some clones are missing from TCRdb's copy, which holds only in-frame ones; the method was immunoSEQ multiplex PCR. The sample includes some 170,000 clones, about 81% seen only once; the top ten take about 0.98%. The CDR3 consists of 15 residues. The germline CDR1 and CDR2 sequences are MNHEY and SMNVEV (reference sequence). V was clipped by 3 bases and J by 5 bases; unmatched bases: 9. The chain links TRBV27 to TRBJ2-7; 8 bases are a match to TRBD2. The sequenced material came from PBMCs. The clonotype was recovered from a girl aged 2 to 9 in good health and CMV-seropositive. CDR3 in DNA: TGTGCCAGCAGTTTGTTCGGGAGGGCGGGTGACGAGCAGTACTTC. Its protein product is CASSLFGRAGDEQYF.